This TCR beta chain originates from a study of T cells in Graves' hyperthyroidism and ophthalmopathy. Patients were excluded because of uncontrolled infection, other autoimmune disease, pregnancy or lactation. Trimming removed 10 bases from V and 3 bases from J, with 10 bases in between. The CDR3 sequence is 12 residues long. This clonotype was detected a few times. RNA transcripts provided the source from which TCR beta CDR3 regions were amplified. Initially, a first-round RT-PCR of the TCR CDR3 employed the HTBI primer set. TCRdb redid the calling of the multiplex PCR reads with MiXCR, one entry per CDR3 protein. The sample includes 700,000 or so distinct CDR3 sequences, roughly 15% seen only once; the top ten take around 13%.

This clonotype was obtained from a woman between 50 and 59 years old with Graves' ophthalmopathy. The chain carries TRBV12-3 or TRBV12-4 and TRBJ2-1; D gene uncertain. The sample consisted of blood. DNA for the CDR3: TGTGCCACCGTCGAAGGCTACAATGAGCAGTTCTTC. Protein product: CATVEGYNEQFF.